Following are 16 T cell receptor beta chains from one sample sequenced in a study of neurological immune-mediated disorders. TCRdb re-called the 5' RACE reads through MiXCR, storing one row per CDR3 protein. The table includes under 75,000 distinct CDR3 sequences, 3% to 4% detected once. The specimen was PBMCs. The receptor source for this set is a woman aged 60-75 years with multiple sclerosis.

In this sample, this clonotype turned up many times. The rearrangement links TRBV28 to TRBJ1-2; D unresolved. Germline CDR1 reads MDHEN; CDR2 reads SYDVKM. The CDR3 has 14 residues. Trimming took off 8 bases at V and 4 bases at J, with 17 bases between the two ends. As DNA, the CDR3 is TGTGCCAGCGTAGGATTTTCGGGTGGCTATGGCTACACCTTC. Its protein is CASVGFSGGYGYTF.

This clonotype has ten or more counts. The CDR3 DNA reads as TGTGCCAGCACCAAAACGGGACTGTGGGGGGTCACAGATACGCAGTATTTT. It translates to CASTKTGLWGVTDTQYF. The V call is TRBV6-5, the J call TRBJ2-3, with D perhaps matching TRBD2 (6 bases). Trimming cost V 7 bases and J 2 bases, with 22 bases left between them. Germline lookup yields CDR1 MNHEY and CDR2 SVGAGI. The CDR3 runs to 17 residues.

This clonotype was observed at least ten times. The CDR3 DNA follows: TGTGCCAGCAGCTTACCTTGGCGGGGGGCGAAAGAATCACTTAGCGATACGCAGTATTTT. It yields the protein CASSLPWRGAKESLSDTQYF. V usage is TRBV7-2 and J usage is TRBJ2-3, with 8 bases matching TRBD2. The trim removed 2 bases at V and 6 bases at J, leaving 22 bases unmatched. This CDR3 region has 20 residues. CDR1 and CDR2 from the germline V gene are SGHTA and FQGNSA.

This clonotype has at least ten counts. This sequence joins TRBV7-9 and TRBJ1-1, with TRBD1 matching over 7 bases. The CDR3 loop spans 13 amino acids. The trim removed 5 bases at V and 4 bases at J, leaving 4 bases unmatched. Per the germline V gene, CDR1 is SEHNR and CDR2 is FQNEAQ (reference sequence). CDR3 sequence reads: CASSVGTATEAFF. CDR3 DNA: TGTGCCAGCAGCGTAGGGACAGCCACTGAAGCTTTCTTT.

This clonotype has at least ten counts. The J gene is TRBJ2-3, the V gene TRBV28; 8 positions match TRBD1. The CDR3 spans 16 residues. V gave up 3 bases and J gave up 5 bases; unmatched junction bases: 10. CDR1 MDHEN and CDR2 SYDVKM come from the germline V gene. The CDR3 bases are TGTGCCAGCAGTTTCATCCAGGGGGCGCAAGGAGATACGCAGTATTTT. It codes for CASSFIQGAQGDTQYF.

In its sample, this clonotype was seen many times. This chain joins TRBV5-1 and TRBJ2-2; no definite D call. Looked up from germline, CDR1 is SGHRS and CDR2 is YFSETQ. The CDR3 consists of 14 residues. The V gene lost 1 base and the J gene lost 6 bases, with 10 bases spanning the gap. The CDR3 is CASSLLNLAGELFF. DNA of the CDR3: TGCGCCAGCAGCTTGCTTAATCTGGCCGGGGAGCTGTTTTTT.

The rearrangement links TRBV13 to TRBJ1-2; possibly TRBD1 for D (5 bases). Between the trimmed V and J ends, which lost 5 bases and 4 bases, there was a span of 14 bases. Germline V lookup: CDR1 PRHDT, CDR2 FYEKMQ (reference sequence). The CDR3 spans 14 residues. The CDR3 spells CASSRGRDSYGYTF. The DNA of the CDR3 is TGTGCCAGCAGCAGGGGCCGAGACAGCTATGGCTACACCTTC.

This clonotype was observed at least ten times. The DNA of the CDR3 is TGTGCCAGCAGCTTTGATTCGGTAGCGGGGATCACAGATACGCAGTATTTT. Encoded protein: CASSFDSVAGITDTQYF. J is TRBJ2-3 and V is TRBV7-9; TRBD2 agrees at 8 bases. Germline values: CDR1 SEHNR, CDR2 FQNEAQ (reference sequence). V lost 3 bases, J lost 2 bases, and 10 bases stayed unmatched. The length of the CDR3 is 17 residues. Supplemented by reference TRBV7-9 and TRBJ2-3, the full variable domain reads DTGVSQNPRHKITKRGQNVTFRCDPISEHNRLYWYRQTLGQGPEFLTYFQNEAQLEKSRLLSDRFSAERPKGSFSTLEIQRTEQGDSAMYLCASSFDSVAGITDTQYFGPGTRLTVL.

In this sample, this clonotype turned up many times. The gene calls are TRBV10-3 and TRBJ2-7, with D possibly TRBD1 on 6 matching bases. Germline-derived CDR1 and CDR2 are ENHRY and SYGVKD. V lost 3 bases and J lost 2, with 11 bases in between. The CDR3 has 14 amino acids. The DNA of the CDR3 is TGTGCCATCAGTGAACCGGGACATACCTACGAGCAGTACTTC. It translates to CAISEPGHTYEQYF.

This clonotype was counted ten times or more. The chain employs TRBV20-1 and TRBJ1-2; no firm D call. Trimming left V 2 bases short and J 1 base short, with 11 bases between. Looked up from germline, CDR1 is DFQATT and CDR2 is SNEGSKA (reference sequence). This CDR3 has 14 amino acids. For the CDR3, the DNA is TGCAGTGCTAGACCGGGCGGACTTAACTATGGCTACACCTTC. This translates into CSARPGGLNYGYTF.

Ten or more counts support this clonotype. This sequence joins TRBV3-1 and TRBJ1-1; D not certain. There are 15 residues in the CDR3. Trimming took 2 bases from V and 1 from J, leaving 11 bases between them. Germline CDR1 is LGHDT and CDR2 is YNNKEL (reference sequence). CDR3 loop: CASSQMVTQNTEAFF. CDR3 coding DNA: TGTGCCAGCAGCCAAATGGTTACTCAGAACACTGAAGCTTTCTTT.

In this sample, this clonotype turned up many times. The chain joins TRBV5-1 to TRBJ2-1; TRBD2 matches at 13 bases. CDR1 is SGHRS, CDR2 YFSETQ, per germline. The CDR3 length is 15 residues. The J segment lost 7 bases and the V segment lost 1 base, leaving 2 bases of the junction unmatched. The CDR3 region is CASSLTSGRANEQFF. Here the CDR3 DNA reads TGCGCCAGCAGCTTGACTAGCGGGAGGGCGAATGAGCAGTTCTTC. Full variable domain (missing parts from reference TRBV5-1 and TRBJ2-1): KAGVTQTPRYLIKTRGQQVTLSCSPISGHRSVSWYQQTPGQGLQFLFEYFSETQRNKGNFPGRFSGRQFSNSRSEMNVSTLELGDSALYLCASSLTSGRANEQFFGPGTRLTVL.

This clonotype showed up many times. V is TRBV27 and J is TRBJ2-3, with a weak D call TRBD2 (7 bases). The CDR3 has 15 amino acids. Germline CDR1 and CDR2: MNHEY and SMNVEV (reference sequence). With 6 bases removed from V and 2 bases from J, the gap between germline ends came to 15 bases. As DNA, the CDR3 is TGTGCCAGCAGCCGCGGGGGCGGGATCACAGATACGCAGTATTTT. Its translation: CASSRGGGITDTQYF.

The chain employs TRBV6-1 and TRBJ2-1; D remains unclear. Germline lookup yields CDR1 MNHNS and CDR2 SASEGT. CDR3 length equals 13 residues. The V end lost 8 bases, the J end lost 0 bases, and 8 bases lay between the germline ends. The CDR3, as DNA: TGTGCCAGCCTCGTAGTCTCCTACAATGAGCAGTTCTTC. Translation: CASLVVSYNEQFF.

This clonotype was picked up many times. The rearrangement links TRBV9 to TRBJ2-7; D assignment may be TRBD1 or TRBD2 (6 bases each). With 0 bases removed from V and 3 bases from J, the gap between germline ends came to 13 bases. This CDR3 contains 15 residues. The germline CDR1 and CDR2 sequences are SGDLS and YYNGEE. CDR3 residues: CASSVGSGAYYEQYF. CDR3 DNA: TGTGCCAGCAGCGTAGGATCGGGGGCGTACTACGAGCAGTACTTC.

This clonotype has a count of ten or more. V is TRBV12-3 or TRBV12-4 and J is TRBJ1-2; 7 bases fit TRBD1. Trimming cost V 6 bases and J 1 base; bases outside gene matches: 5. The CDR3 spans 14 residues. The CDR3 reads CASRPTGNNYGYTF. CDR3 coding DNA: TGTGCCAGCAGGCCGACAGGGAATAACTATGGCTACACCTTC.